This T cell receptor (beta chain) was captured by sequencing in a study of T cells after posttransplantation cyclophosphamide. A marrow graft followed busulfan-fludarabine conditioning, with cyclophosphamide on days +3 and +4. General observations from the study: Skin or GI-infiltrating T cells shared few TRB sequences with blood.

Germline V gives CDR1 SNHLY, CDR2 FYNNEI. The V end was cut by 10 bases, the J end by 2 bases, with 8 bases between. This CDR3 spans 11 amino acids. Regarding this clone: Its specificity is unknown.

This table comes from immunoSEQ multiplex PCR, and its TCRdb copy is limited to in-frame clones, with some not included. This table has approximately 19,000 clones, about nine tenths appearing once. The rearrangement uses TRBV2 and TRBJ1-1; D may be TRBD1 (5 bases). The sequencing here drew on PBMCs, taken after allogeneic stem cell transplant with posttransplant cyclophosphamide. The clonotype was recovered from a female patient in her forties or fifties who received an allogeneic stem cell transplant from a related donor, was CMV-positive, and had no GVHD. Part of the T cells may come from the graft donor. Here the CDR3 reads CATQGNTEAFF. The DNA for the CDR3 is TGTGCCACCCAGGGAAACACTGAAGCTTTCTTT.